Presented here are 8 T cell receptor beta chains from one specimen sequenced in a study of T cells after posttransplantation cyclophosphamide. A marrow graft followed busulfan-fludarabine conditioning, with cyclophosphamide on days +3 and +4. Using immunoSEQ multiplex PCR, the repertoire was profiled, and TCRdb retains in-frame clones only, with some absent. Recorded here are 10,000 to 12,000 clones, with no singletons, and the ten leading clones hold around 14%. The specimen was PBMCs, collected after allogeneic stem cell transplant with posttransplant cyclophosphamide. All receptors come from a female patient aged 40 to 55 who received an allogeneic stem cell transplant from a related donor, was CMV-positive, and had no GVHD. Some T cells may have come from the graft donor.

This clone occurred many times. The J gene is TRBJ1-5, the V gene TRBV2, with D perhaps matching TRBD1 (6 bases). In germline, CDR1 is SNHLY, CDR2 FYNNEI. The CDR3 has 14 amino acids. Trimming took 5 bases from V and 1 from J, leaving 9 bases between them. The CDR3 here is CASSPQGSNQPQHF. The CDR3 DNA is TGTGCCAGCAGTCCCCAGGGGAGCAATCAGCCCCAGCATTTT.

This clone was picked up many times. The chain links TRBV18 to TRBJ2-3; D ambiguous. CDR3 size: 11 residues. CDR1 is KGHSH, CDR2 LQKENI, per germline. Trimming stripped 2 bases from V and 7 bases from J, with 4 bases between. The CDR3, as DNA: TGTGCCAGCTCACCATCGTATACGCAGTATTTT. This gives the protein CASSPSYTQYF.

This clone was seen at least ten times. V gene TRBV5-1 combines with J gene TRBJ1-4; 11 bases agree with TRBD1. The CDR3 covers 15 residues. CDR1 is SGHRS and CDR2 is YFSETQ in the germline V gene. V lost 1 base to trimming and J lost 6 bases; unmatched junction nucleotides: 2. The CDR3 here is CASSLLGQGDEKLFF. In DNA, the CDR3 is TGCGCCAGCAGCTTGCTGGGACAGGGGGATGAAAAACTGTTTTTT.

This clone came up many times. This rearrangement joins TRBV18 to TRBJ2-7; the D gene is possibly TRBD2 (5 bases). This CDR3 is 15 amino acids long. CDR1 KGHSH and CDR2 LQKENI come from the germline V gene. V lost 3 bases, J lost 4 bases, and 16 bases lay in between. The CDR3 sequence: CASSPLVNGEYEQYF. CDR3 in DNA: TGTGCCAGCTCACCCCTAGTAAACGGGGAGTACGAGCAGTACTTC. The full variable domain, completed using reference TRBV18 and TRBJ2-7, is NAGVMQNPRHLVRRRGQEARLRCSPMKGHSHVYWYRQLPEEGLKFMVYLQKENIIDESGMPKERFSAEFPKEGPSILRIQQVVRGDSAAYFCASSPLVNGEYEQYFGPGTRLTVT.

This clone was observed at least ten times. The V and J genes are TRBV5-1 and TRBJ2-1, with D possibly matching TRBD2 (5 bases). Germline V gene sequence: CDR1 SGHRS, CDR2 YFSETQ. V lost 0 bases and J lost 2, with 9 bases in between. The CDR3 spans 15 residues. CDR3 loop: CASSLDGVTYNEQFF. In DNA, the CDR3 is TGCGCCAGCAGCTTGGACGGGGTAACCTACAATGAGCAGTTCTTC.

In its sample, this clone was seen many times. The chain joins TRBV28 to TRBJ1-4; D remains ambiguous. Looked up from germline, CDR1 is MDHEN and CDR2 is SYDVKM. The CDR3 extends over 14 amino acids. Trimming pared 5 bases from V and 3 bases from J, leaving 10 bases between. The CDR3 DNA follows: TGTGCCAGCAGTCACCCGGGGTCTAATGAAAAACTGTTTTTT. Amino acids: CASSHPGSNEKLFF.

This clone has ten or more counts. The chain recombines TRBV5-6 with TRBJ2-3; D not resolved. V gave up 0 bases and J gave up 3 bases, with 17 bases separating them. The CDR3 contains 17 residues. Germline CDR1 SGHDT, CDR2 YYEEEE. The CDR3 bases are TGTGCCAGCAGCTTGGGTAGGTACCTGGAGAGGACAGATACGCAGTATTTT. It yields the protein CASSLGRYLERTDTQYF.

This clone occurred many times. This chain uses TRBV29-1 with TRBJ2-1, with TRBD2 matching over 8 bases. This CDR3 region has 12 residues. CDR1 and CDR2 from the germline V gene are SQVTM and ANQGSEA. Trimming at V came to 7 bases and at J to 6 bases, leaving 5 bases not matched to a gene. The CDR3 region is CSAAGVGNEQFF. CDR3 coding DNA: TGCAGCGCAGCGGGAGTAGGCAATGAGCAGTTCTTC.